A single sample gave rise to the 21 T cell receptor beta chains below, sequenced in a study of cytomegalovirus exposure and HLA in healthy donors. 60 Vbeta and 13 Jbeta primers were used in PCR. TCRdb's copy holds only in-frame clones and misses some; the assay was immunoSEQ multiplex PCR. The repertoire has 150,000 or so clones, 70% to 90% of them found once; the top ten carry 2% to 3%. The sequenced sample was PBMCs. The receptor set was obtained from a man aged 45-60 years in good health and CMV-seronegative.

This chain uses TRBV5-5 with TRBJ1-4, with TRBD1 identical over 8 bases. Germline V CDR1 and CDR2: SGHKS, YYEKEE (reference sequence). This CDR3 has 15 residues. V lost 3 bases, J lost 0 bases, and 1 base stayed unmatched. The CDR3 DNA follows: TGTGCCAGCAGCTCGGACAGGGCAACTAATGAAAAACTGTTTTTT. Translated: CASSSDRATNEKLFF.

The gene calls are TRBV28 and TRBJ1-2; no firm D call. Germline V lookup: CDR1 MDHEN, CDR2 SYDVKM. Trimming left V 6 bases short and J 5 bases short, with 7 bases between. The CDR3 is 11 residues long. Here the CDR3 reads CASRFGYGYTF. The CDR3 DNA sequence: TGTGCCAGCAGATTCGGGTATGGCTACACCTTC.

The rearrangement uses TRBV6-1 and TRBJ2-3; 7 positions agree with TRBD2. V gave up 2 bases and J gave up 5 bases; unmatched junction bases: 7. Germline V lookup: CDR1 MNHNS, CDR2 SASEGT. This CDR3 is built from 15 residues. The CDR3 here is CASSEYAGDVDTQYF. Here the CDR3 DNA reads TGTGCCAGCAGTGAATATGCGGGAGATGTAGATACGCAGTATTTT.

V and J are TRBV25-1 and TRBJ1-4, with TRBD1 matching over 9 bases. J lost 6 bases, V lost 5 bases, and 4 bases had no gene match. Germline V gives CDR1 MGHDK, CDR2 SYGVNS. The CDR3 has 14 amino acids. CDR3 amino acids: CASSHRDRDEKLFF. The CDR3 DNA sequence: TGTGCCAGCAGTCACCGGGACAGGGATGAAAAACTGTTTTTT.

The chain carries TRBV5-4 and TRBJ2-7, with 7 bases lining up with TRBD1. The CDR3 is made up of 13 amino acids. CDR1 and CDR2 (germline): SGHNT, YYREEE (reference sequence). Unmatched junction bases numbered 5, after V lost 3 bases and J lost 5 bases. The CDR3 bases are TGTGCCAGCAGCTACCGGGACAGAAACGAGCAGTACTTC. Encoded protein: CASSYRDRNEQYF.

As for this clone: One junction end disagrees with the germline gene, perhaps due to a read error. The gene calls are TRBV9 and TRBJ1-1; weak D call: TRBD1 (6 bases). Germline lookup yields CDR1 SGDLS and CDR2 YYNGEE. The length of the CDR3 is 16 residues. Here the CDR3 DNA reads TGTGCCGGCAGCCCTCGCACAGGGAGTCTGGACACTGAAGCTTTCTTT. It yields the protein CAGSPRTGSLDTEAFF.

This rearrangement joins TRBV29-1 to TRBJ1-1; 11 positions match TRBD1. The CDR3 consists of 14 residues. The germline V gene has CDR1 SQVTM and CDR2 ANQGSEA. The J segment lost 1 base and the V segment lost 7 bases, leaving 5 bases of the junction unmatched. CDR3 sequence (DNA): TGCAGCGGGGACAGGGGGACAGGGAACACTGAAGCTTTCTTT. It is translated as CSGDRGTGNTEAFF.

The chain is built from TRBV9 and TRBJ2-3; D is undetermined. V shed 0 bases and J shed 3 bases, with 17 bases lying between them. The CDR3 has 17 amino acids. Germline V gene sequence: CDR1 SGDLS, CDR2 YYNGEE. CDR3 sequence reads: CASSVGLLGWSTDTQYF. CDR3 in DNA: TGTGCCAGCAGCGTAGGGCTCCTCGGGTGGAGTACAGATACGCAGTATTTT.

The chain uses TRBV19 and TRBJ1-1, with 8 bases aligning to TRBD1. This CDR3 region has 16 residues. Per the germline V gene, CDR1 is LNHDA and CDR2 is SQIVND (reference sequence). J was trimmed by 1 base and V by 6 bases; bases with no gene match: 10. CDR3 DNA: TGTGCCAGTAGCGGACAGGGTCAACTCCCGAACACTGAAGCTTTCTTT. Translation gives CASSGQGQLPNTEAFF. Combining the CDR3 with reference TRBV19 and TRBJ1-1 gives the whole variable domain DGGITQSPKYLFRKEGQNVTLSCEQNLNHDAMYWYRQDPGQGLRLIYYSQIVNDFQKGDIAEGYSVSREKKESFPLTVTSAQKNPTAFYLCASSGQGQLPNTEAFFGQGTRLTVV.

The rearrangement joins TRBV15 to TRBJ2-7; perhaps TRBD1 as D (5 bases). The CDR3 contains 12 residues. Germline lookup yields CDR1 LNHNV and CDR2 YYDKDF (reference sequence). Trimming left V 0 bases short and J 6 bases short, with 6 bases between. As DNA, the CDR3 is TGTGCCACCAGCAGAGAGGGGCTCGAGCAGTACTTC. Protein: CATSREGLEQYF.

The chain is built from TRBV13 and TRBJ2-7; 11 nucleotides agree with TRBD2. This CDR3 has 17 residues. CDR1 PRHDT and CDR2 FYEKMQ come from the germline V gene (reference sequence). Trimming cost V 0 bases and J 0 bases; bases outside gene matches: 4. CDR3 sequence reads: CASSLGGTSGSSYEQYF. CDR3 bases: TGTGCCAGCAGCTTAGGAGGGACTAGCGGAAGCTCCTACGAGCAGTACTTC. Filled out from reference TRBV13 and TRBJ2-7, the complete variable domain reads AAGVIQSPRHLIKEKRETATLKCYPIPRHDTVYWYQQGPGQDPQFLISFYEKMQSDKGSIPDRFSAQQFSDYHSELNMSSLELGDSALYFCASSLGGTSGSSYEQYFGPGTRLTVT.

V is TRBV7-3 and J is TRBJ2-7, with unresolved D. The CDR3 has 14 residues. Germline V gives CDR1 SGHTA, CDR2 FQGTGA. V lost 5 bases and J lost 5, with 16 bases in between. In DNA, the CDR3 is TGTGCCAGCAGCCTGTCTCGTGGTTCGGACGAGCAGTACTTC. The encoded protein is CASSLSRGSDEQYF.

This clone was seen only a few times. V usage is TRBV2 and J usage is TRBJ2-2; TRBD2 agrees at 8 bases. Germline V CDR1 and CDR2: SNHLY, FYNNEI. J was trimmed by 3 bases and V by 7 bases; bases with no gene match: 7. There are 15 residues in the CDR3. The CDR3 reads CASMRGAIDTGELFF. CDR3 sequence (DNA): TGTGCCAGCATGCGGGGGGCGATCGACACCGGGGAGCTGTTTTTT.

The V call is TRBV7-2, the J call TRBJ2-5, with D possibly TRBD2 on 5 matching bases. The CDR3 runs 14 residues. Germline V gene data show CDR1 as SGHTA and CDR2 as FQGNSA. V was cut by 0 bases and J by 10 bases, with 15 bases left in between. DNA of the CDR3: TGTGCCAGCAGCTTAGCGGTACAAGGACTCAACCAGTACTTC. Its translation is CASSLAVQGLNQYF.

This clone was found a few times. This chain links TRBV5-1 with TRBJ2-5; possibly TRBD1 for D (5 bases). The CDR3 length is 14 residues. Germline V gene sequence: CDR1 SGHRS, CDR2 YFSETQ. Trimming stripped 4 bases from V and 4 bases from J, with 14 bases between. DNA of the CDR3: TGCGCCAGCAGCAAATTCAGGGCAAGAGAGACCCAGTACTTC. Amino acid sequence: CASSKFRARETQYF.

Concerning this clone itself: At one boundary the junction diverges from the germline segment, which might be a read error. V and J are TRBV4-2 and TRBJ2-5, with D perhaps matching TRBD1 (6 bases). CDR3 size: 16 residues. The germline V gene has CDR1 LGHNA and CDR2 YNFKEQ. CDR3 DNA: TGTGCCAGCAGTCAAGATGGAGCAGGGGCGGGTGAGACCCAGTACTTC. This translates into CASSQDGAGAGETQYF.

As regards this clone: This sample also contains other DNA sequences that code for the same CDR3. The rearrangement uses TRBV29-1 and TRBJ2-3; maybe TRBD2 (5 bases). The CDR3 is 12 amino acids. The germline CDR1 and CDR2 sequences are SQVTM and ANQGSEA. Trimming left V 4 bases short and J 1 base short, with 6 bases between. CDR3 region: CSVVEGTDTQYF. CDR3 DNA sequence: TGCAGCGTTGTGGAGGGCACAGATACGCAGTATTTT.

This rearrangement joins TRBV7-3 to TRBJ1-2, with 7 bases identical to TRBD1. The CDR3 runs to 15 residues. V trimming: 5 bases; J trimming: 4 bases; junction bases outside the gene matches: 10. Germline CDR1 SGHTA, CDR2 FQGTGA. CDR3 sequence: CASSPTTGSRYGYTF. The CDR3, as DNA: TGTGCCAGCAGCCCCACGACAGGGAGTCGCTATGGCTACACCTTC.

This sequence joins TRBV28 and TRBJ1-2, with 12 bases lining up with TRBD1. Trimming at V came to 2 bases and at J to 7 bases, leaving 5 bases not matched to a gene. Germline CDR1 is MDHEN and CDR2 is SYDVKM. The CDR3 length is 15 residues. The CDR3 coding sequence is TGTGCCAGCAGTTTAACGGGACAGGGGGCGCGTGGCTACACCTTC. Protein sequence: CASSLTGQGARGYTF.

The chain has TRBV6-5 and TRBJ2-1; D remains ambiguous. The length of the CDR3 is 13 residues. Looked up from germline, CDR1 is MNHEY and CDR2 is SVGAGI. Between the trimmed V and J ends, which lost 3 bases and 5 bases, there was a span of 8 bases. The CDR3 loop is CASSYGSHNEQFF. Written as DNA, the CDR3 is TGTGCCAGCAGTTATGGCAGTCACAATGAGCAGTTCTTC.

This chain connects TRBV5-8 to TRBJ2-6; TRBD1 might be the D (6 bases). Germline CDR1 reads SGHTS; CDR2 reads YDEGEE. Trimming left V 5 bases short and J 0 bases short, with 9 bases between. The CDR3 sequence is 15 residues long. DNA for the CDR3: TGTGCCAGCAGTTACAGGGACTCTGGGGCCAACGTCCTGACTTTC. Its protein product is CASSYRDSGANVLTF. Drawing the rest from reference TRBV5-8 and TRBJ2-6, the complete variable domain is EAGVTQSPTHLIKTRGQQATLRCSPISGHTSVYWYQQALGLGLQFLLWYDEGEERNRGNFPPRFSGRQFPNYSSELNVNALELEDSALYLCASSYRDSGANVLTFGAGSRLTVL.